This T cell receptor beta chain derives from a study of T-cell memory formation after mild COVID-19. This clonotype has only one observation. Sequence at one end of the junction differs from germline and may be a read error. TCRdb called the 5' RACE reads again in MiXCR, with one record for every CDR3 protein. The sample lists more than 300,000 distinct CDR3 sequences, roughly 19% seen once, with roughly 21% in the top ten. The germline CDR1 and CDR2 sequences are SGDLS and YYNGEE. This CDR3 has 14 amino acids. The specimen was PBMCs or a T cell subset sorted from them (not recorded which). The clonotype comes from a man younger than 35 who had mild COVID-19 (a few samples of this study predate the infection). Cell type and time point are not known. This rearrangement joins TRBV9 to TRBJ1-6; D gene unclear. The CDR3 nucleotides read TGTGCAAGCAGCCCTTACTCCGATAATTCACCCCTCCACTTT. Amino acid sequence: CASSPYSDNSPLHF.